These T cell receptor beta chains were read from a single sample in a study of OX40 agonist ivuxolimab in advanced cancers. Measured with immunoSEQ multiplex PCR; TCRdb has only the in-frame clones, and not every one. The data contain about 58,000 clones, around 83% of them seen just once; the ten biggest clones take up roughly 1%. Material: CD4+ or CD8+ T cells sorted from blood, obtained in a trial of the OX40 agonist ivuxolimab. The receptors originated from an adult with an advanced solid tumor such as melanoma, head and neck, liver or kidney cancer. Both conserved end residues are part of each CDR3. The D gene is left open where the match is weak. A clone size is listed for some rows: how often the clone was seen (once, few, many), or a class if it is expanded.

d_call j_call clone_size v_call cdr3_nt cdr3_aa
TRBD1 TRBJ2-1 NA TRBV7-9 TGTGCCAGCAGCTCACGGACAGGGACCCACAATGAGCAGTTCTTC CASSSRTGTHNEQFF
NA TRBJ2-2 NA TRBV29-1 TGCAGCGGCAGTAACCAAGCAGGGACCGGGGAGCTGTTTTTT CSGSNQAGTGELFF
NA TRBJ2-3 NA TRBV2 TGTGCCAGCATGGGCTGGGGGGATGGAGGAGATACGCAGTATTTT CASMGWGDGGDTQYF
NA TRBJ1-1 NA TRBV19 TGTGCCAGTAGTATGGGTACGAACCAGAACACTGAAGCTTTCTTT CASSMGTNQNTEAFF
TRBD1 TRBJ1-5 few TRBV6-1 TGTGCCAGCAGTCAGGGGGCGGGACAGCCCCAGCATTTT CASSQGAGQPQHF
NA TRBJ2-6 NA TRBV19 TGTGCCAGTAGGGTCGGCTCTGGGGCCAACGTCCTGACTTTC CASRVGSGANVLTF
TRBD1 TRBJ2-3 NA TRBV18 TGTGCCAGCTCAGCGGTGGGACAGAGCACAGATACGCAGTATTTT CASSAVGQSTDTQYF
TRBD2 TRBJ2-1 NA TRBV5-1 TGCGCCAGCCGGGGACTAGCGGACTCCTACAATGAGCAGTTCTTC CASRGLADSYNEQFF
NA TRBJ1-5 NA TRBV18 TGTGCCAGCTCACCACTAGGGAGGGGGAGCAATCAGCCCCAGCATTTT CASSPLGRGSNQPQHF
TRBD1 TRBJ1-3 NA TRBV18 TGTGCCAGCTCACAGACCGGGACAGGGAGCCGCTCTGGAAACACCATATATTTT CASSQTGTGSRSGNTIYF
TRBD1 TRBJ1-2 few TRBV18 TGTGCCAGCTCACCATCCGGGACAGGGTATGGCTACACCTTC CASSPSGTGYGYTF
TRBD1 TRBJ1-2 NA TRBV6-5 TGTGCCAGCAGCTTAATCTATGGGGCCAGGGGGGGCTACACCTTC CASSLIYGARGGYTF
TRBD2 TRBJ2-3 NA TRBV9 TGTGCCAGCAGCGCTACGACTAGCGGGGGCGGGGGTACGCAGTATTTT CASSATTSGGGGTQYF
NA TRBJ2-6 NA TRBV4-1 TGCGCCAGCAGCCAAGATCAGGTGTCTTCCGGGGCCAACGTCCTGACTTTC CASSQDQVSSGANVLTF
NA TRBJ2-5 NA TRBV7-9 TGTGCCAGCAGCCCGGTGCAGGTTTTGTACTTC CASSPVQVLYF
NA TRBJ2-1 NA TRBV4-2 TGTGCCAGCAGCCAAGATGTTGGGATCGATGAGCAGTTCTTC CASSQDVGIDEQFF
NA TRBJ1-2 NA TRBV7-8 TGTGCCAGCAGCTTAGAGGGGGGCAGAGACTATGGCTACACCTTC CASSLEGGRDYGYTF